A selection of T cell receptor beta chains follows, all from one sample in a study of blood T cell repertoires in COVID-19. Produced via immunoSEQ multiplex PCR; TCRdb's table is partial and in-frame only. The table shows under 300,000 clones, with approximately 87% occurring only once. The specimen sequenced was peripheral blood. These receptors all stem from a man aged 55 to 70 who had recovered from COVID-19. CDR3s include the opening cysteine and the closing phenylalanine or tryptophan. The D gene is left open where the match is weak. Size is omitted from some rows. Given values are once, few, many or a class for expanded clones.

d_gene,abundance,j_gene,v_gene,CDR3nt,CDR3aa
TRBD2,few,TRBJ2-1,TRBV11-2,TGTGCCAGCAGCCCTACCCGTCGCGGGACTAGCGGACGTCGGGGTGAGCAGTTCTTC,CASSPTRRGTSGRRGEQFF
NA,NA,TRBJ1-4,TRBV4-1,TGCGCCAGCAGCCAAGATGCGACAGGACGAAATGAAAAACTGTTTTTT,CASSQDATGRNEKLFF
NA,NA,TRBJ1-1,TRBV7-6,TGTGCCAGCAGCCCCGGCGGCGCTGGGAACACTGAAGCTTTCTTT,CASSPGGAGNTEAFF
TRBD1,NA,TRBJ1-2,TRBV28,TGTGCCAGCAGTTTATGGGGAATAACCGGGACAGACGCTAACTATGGCTACACCTTC,CASSLWGITGTDANYGYTF
NA,NA,TRBJ1-1,TRBV4-2,TGTGCCAGCAGCCAAGAGCTGGCAGCTAGGATGAACACTGAAGCTTTCTTT,CASSQELAARMNTEAFF
TRBD1,NA,TRBJ2-7,TRBV10-3,TGTGCCATCAGTAAAGGACAGGAGCTTACCTACGAGCAGTACTTC,CAISKGQELTYEQYF
TRBD1,once,TRBJ1-2,TRBV3-1/TRBV3-2,TGTGCCAGCAGCCAATCGCAGGGGGCAGGGGTCGGCTACACCTTC,CASSQSQGAGVGYTF
NA,NA,TRBJ1-3,TRBV28,TGTGCCAGCAGCTCTACAGGGAGAACTGGAAACACCATATATTTT,CASSSTGRTGNTIYF
TRBD2,NA,TRBJ2-1,TRBV2,TGTGCCAGCAGGGCCACTGCTAGCGGGGAGCAGTTCTTC,CASRATASGEQFF
NA,NA,TRBJ1-5,TRBV5-1,TGCGCCAGCAGCTTGGTTTCAGGGGTTCAGCCCCAGCATTTT,CASSLVSGVQPQHF
TRBD1,NA,TRBJ1-1,TRBV6-6,TGTGCCAGCAGGACGGACAGGGCGGGTGAAGCTTTCTTT,CASRTDRAGEAFF
NA,NA,TRBJ1-4,TRBV7-9,TGTGCCAGCAGCTTAGGGGGCCTCTTGGGCGAAAAACTGTTTTTT,CASSLGGLLGEKLFF
TRBD1,NA,TRBJ2-7,TRBV19,TGTGCCAGTAGTGACCGGGACAGGGGCAGCTACGAGCAGTACTTC,CASSDRDRGSYEQYF
NA,NA,TRBJ2-1,TRBV27,TGTGCCAGCAGTCTACTAAAATTCCAGGGTTCAAACAATGAGCAGTTCTTC,CASSLLKFQGSNNEQFF
TRBD1,NA,TRBJ2-2,TRBV5-1,TGCGCCAGCAAGACAGGGTTCGGCGGGGAGCTGTTTTTT,CASKTGFGGELFF
NA,NA,TRBJ1-5,TRBV6-5,TGTGCCAGCAGCTCAACAGGGAGCGGCAATCAGCCCCAGCATTTT,CASSSTGSGNQPQHF
NA,NA,TRBJ1-6,TRBV27,TGTGCCAGCACCGGCGGGGGGGGCTCCTATAATTCACCCCTCCACTTT,CASTGGGGSYNSPLHF
TRBD1,NA,TRBJ2-6,TRBV7-9,TGTGCCAGCAGCTTTGGGACAGGGGTCTCTGGGGCCAACGTCCTGACTTTC,CASSFGTGVSGANVLTF
NA,NA,TRBJ2-5,TRBV5-1,TGCGCCAGCAGCTTGGACGGACAATCGAGAGAGACCCAGTACTTC,CASSLDGQSRETQYF
NA,NA,TRBJ2-1,TRBV6-2/TRBV6-3,TGTGCCAGCAGCCAAAGGGAGTACAATGAGCAGTTCTTC,CASSQREYNEQFF
TRBD2,NA,TRBJ2-1,TRBV10-3,TGTGCCATCGGGGAGGGTAGCTCCTACAATGAGCAGTTCTTC,CAIGEGSSYNEQFF
NA,once,TRBJ2-6,TRBV5-4,TGTGCCAGCAGCTTGGCGCCCACACAGTTTTCTCCCGGGGCCAACGTCCTGACTTTC,CASSLAPTQFSPGANVLTF
TRBD1,NA,TRBJ2-7,TRBV29-1,TGCAGCGTTGCGGCCGGGACAGGGGGCAACGAGCAGTACTTC,CSVAAGTGGNEQYF
NA,NA,TRBJ2-1,TRBV5-1,TGCGCCAGCAGCTCAGGTGCAGGTCGGGGAGTCAATGAGCAGTTCTTC,CASSSGAGRGVNEQFF
TRBD1,NA,TRBJ1-6,TRBV6-4,TGTGCCAGCAGTCCTGCCGCAGGGGGCTTTTCCTATAATTCACCCCTCCACTTT,CASSPAAGGFSYNSPLHF
TRBD1,NA,TRBJ2-2,TRBV5-8,TGTGCCAGCACCCCCCTTAGGACAGGGAGGTTGAGCACCGGGGAGCTGTTTTTT,CASTPLRTGRLSTGELFF
TRBD2,NA,TRBJ2-1,TRBV7-2,TGTGCCAGCAGCTTACGCGGGGGGGCCGCTCAGGCGTACAATGAGCAGTTCTTC,CASSLRGGAAQAYNEQFF
NA,NA,TRBJ1-4,TRBV18,TGTGCCAGCTCACCAGCGGCTCAGGGTAATGAAAAACTGTTTTTT,CASSPAAQGNEKLFF
NA,few,TRBJ2-7,TRBV6-5,TGTGCCAGCAGTAGCCGGGAAGCGTCTTCCGAGCAGTACTTC,CASSSREASSEQYF
TRBD2,NA,TRBJ2-7,TRBV5-1,TGCGCCAGCAGCTCGGGTTTGGTTAGCGGGAGAAACGAGCAGTACTTC,CASSSGLVSGRNEQYF
NA,NA,TRBJ2-5,TRBV11-2,TGTGCCAGCAGCGTACAGGGTGTCCAGGAGACCCAGTACTTC,CASSVQGVQETQYF
NA,NA,TRBJ1-4,TRBV3-1/TRBV3-2,TGTGCCAGCAGCCATCTGAGTTCGGTGTTTTTT,CASSHLSSVFF
TRBD1,NA,TRBJ2-1,TRBV11-3,TGTGCCAGCAGCTTAGGGGTTCTGGACAGGCCCATCTTC,CASSLGVLDRPIF
NA,once,TRBJ1-1,TRBV6-6,TGTGCCAGCAGTGGCAACAAGATCACTGAAGCTTTCTTT,CASSGNKITEAFF
NA,NA,TRBJ2-5,TRBV29-1,TGCAGCGCTGCCCCGAGGGGCCAGGGGCAAGAGACCCAGTACTTC,CSAAPRGQGQETQYF
TRBD1,NA,TRBJ2-7,TRBV7-2,TGTGCCAGCAGCTCGACAGGGGGCCCATACGAGCAGTACTTC,CASSSTGGPYEQYF
TRBD2,NA,TRBJ2-4,TRBV3-1/TRBV3-2,TGTGCCAGCAGCCAGGGGACTAGCGGGGGGTCGTTGGTCAAAAACATTCAGTACTTC,CASSQGTSGGSLVKNIQYF
TRBD1,NA,TRBJ1-2,TRBV30,TGTGCCTGGACGGGACAGATATATGGCTACACCTTC,CAWTGQIYGYTF
TRBD1,few,TRBJ2-3,TRBV25-1,TGTGCCAGCAGTGAATACGGGACAGTAGAAAACACAGATACGCAGTATTTT,CASSEYGTVENTDTQYF
NA,NA,TRBJ1-5,TRBV19,TGTGCCAGTAGTATGAGGCAGACCAATCAGCCCCAGCATTTT,CASSMRQTNQPQHF